Given below is one T cell receptor (beta chain) in context. Donors had nominal health at sampling but likely had unrecorded immune exposures. This record comes from a study of cytomegalovirus exposure and HLA in healthy donors. Study as a whole: From donors who were HLA-typed, an early data release held approximately 84 million unique TCRs.

Germline V gives CDR1 SGDLS, CDR2 YYNGEE. This CDR3 is 15 amino acids long. J gave up 5 bases and V 4 bases, and 8 bases lay outside the gene matches. In the PCR, 60 Vbeta and 13 Jbeta primers were used. Per the study methods: Later work found approximately 87 million unique TCR beta chains, with 9.5 million to 11 million shared. Method: immunoSEQ multiplex PCR; TCRdb's copy keeps in-frame clones and lacks some. Clonal size and the V and J genes are those of that table, whereas D and trimming came from the DNA. This table holds 170,000 or so clones, around 82% found once. Sequenced sample: PBMCs. This sequence joins TRBV9 and TRBJ1-1, with 10 bases that match TRBD1. This TCR came from a boy aged 2 to 10 in good health and CMV-seronegative. The CDR3 DNA reads TGTGCCAGCAGCCCTCCCGGACAGGGGGAAACTGAAGCTTTCTTT. Amino acid sequence: CASSPPGQGETEAFF.